This record concerns one T cell receptor (beta chain) sequence. Germline V gene sequence: CDR1 SGHDT, CDR2 YYEEEE. The J segment lost 6 bases and the V segment lost 4 bases, leaving 7 bases of the junction unmatched. CDR3 length equals 14 residues. These data belong to a study of technical replicates of blood from several donors. The data were produced by immunoSEQ multiplex PCR, yet TCRdb's version contains in-frame clones alone and is incomplete. Of about 94,000 clones listed, about 96% are singletons. V is TRBV5-6 and J is TRBJ2-1, with 7 bases identical to TRBD2. The sequenced sample consisted of T cells isolated from PBMCs. This receptor was obtained from a human donor in good health. The CDR3 region is CASSLQGGSNEQFF. Here the CDR3 DNA reads TGTGCCAGCAGCCTACAAGGCGGGAGCAATGAGCAGTTCTTC.